Listed below are T cell receptor beta chains from one sample, sequenced in a study of T cell repertoires in cytomegalovirus infection. MiXCR was run by TCRdb on the reads, yielding one entry per CDR3 protein. The sample shows hundreds of thousands of distinct CDR3 sequences, less than 25% of them seen only once. Sequenced input: CD8+ T cells from PBMCs. These receptors came from a human donor in good health (CMV status not recorded). Some clones in this sample may be carry-over from other donors' samples. CDR3s include the opening cysteine and the closing phenylalanine or tryptophan. The D gene is left open where the match is weak. Expanded clones get a size class; other rows say once, few or many, or leave the size out.

j_call	clone_size	d_call	v_call	cdr3_nt	cdr3_aa
TRBJ2-7	-	TRBD2	TRBV2	TGTGCCAGCAGTGCATGGGGGGGTAATTACGAGCAGTACTTC	CASSAWGGNYEQYF
TRBJ2-1	many	-	TRBV4-1	TGCGCCAGCAGCCAAACGGACAATGAGCAGTTCTTC	CASSQTDNEQFF
TRBJ1-1	-	-	TRBV2	TGTGCCAGCAAAGGGGAGTACACTGAAGCTTTCTTT	CASKGEYTEAFF
TRBJ2-1	few	TRBD2	TRBV2	TGTGCCACCCTGAAGAGTAGCGGGGGGAGGGATGAGCAGTTCTTC	CATLKSSGGRDEQFF
TRBJ1-5	many	-	TRBV28	TGTGCCAGCAGTTTACCCGGGTATAGCAATCAGCCCCAGCATTTT	CASSLPGYSNQPQHF
TRBJ1-2	-	-	TRBV14	TGTGCCAGCAGCCAAGGTGGGGCCTATGGCTACACCTTC	CASSQGGAYGYTF
TRBJ2-2	many	-	TRBV6-1	TGTGCCAGCAGCGCCGGGGAGCTGTTTTTT	CASSAGELFF
TRBJ2-4	-	TRBD2	TRBV12-3/TRBV12-4	TGTGCCAGCAGCTCCTCGGGGGGACGGAAAAACATTCAGTACTTC	CASSSSGGRKNIQYF
TRBJ1-1	many	-	TRBV19	TGTGCCAGTAGTTATTCCTCCGGGGGCCATGAAGCTTTCTTT	CASSYSSGGHEAFF
TRBJ1-1	few	TRBD1	TRBV6-1	TGTGCCAGCAGTGTAACAGGGGGCGGTTTGAACACTGAAGCTTTCTTT	CASSVTGGGLNTEAFF
TRBJ2-3	-	-	TRBV7-6	TGTGCCAGCAGCTTAGGAGGGGAAAAGGGCATAGATACGCAGTATTTT	CASSLGGEKGIDTQYF
TRBJ2-2	many	-	TRBV12-3/TRBV12-4	TGTGCCAGCAGTTTAGCGATACTCACCGGGGAGCTGTTTTTT	CASSLAILTGELFF
TRBJ1-1	-	-	TRBV29-1	TGCAGCGTAGCTCGCCGGCACACTGAAGCTTTCTTT	CSVARRHTEAFF
TRBJ2-1	many	-	TRBV7-6	TGTGCCAGCAGCTTAAGGGGGGAAGGTAATGAGCAGTTCTTC	CASSLRGEGNEQFF
TRBJ2-2	-	TRBD1	TRBV28	TGTGCCAGCAGGACCCGGACAGGGACGAACACCGGGGAGCTGTTTTTT	CASRTRTGTNTGELFF
TRBJ2-3	few	-	TRBV29-1	TGCAGCGTACACGTAGCCCTAGTTACAGATACGCAGTATTTT	CSVHVALVTDTQYF
TRBJ1-4	-	-	TRBV7-9	TGTGTCAGCGGGGGACATAATGAAAAACTGTTTTTT	CVSGGHNEKLFF